Given below is one T cell receptor (beta chain) in context. Sequencing was performed with immunoSEQ multiplex PCR; in TCRdb, only in-frame clones are kept and a portion is missing. Among about 56,000 clones, 89% were seen once, and the ten largest hold less than 50%. The V and J ends lost 6 bases and 4 bases respectively, with 18 bases between them. Germline assignment: CDR1 SGHTA and CDR2 FQGNSA. This CDR3 region has 15 residues. The source of the sample is a study of blood T cell repertoires in COVID-19. The source material was peripheral blood. This chain uses TRBV7-2 with TRBJ2-5, with D possibly TRBD1 on 5 matching bases. This receptor was taken from a woman between 55 and 75 years old with COVID-19, enrolled during active disease. For the CDR3, the DNA is TGTGCCAGCAGTTCCAGTGGACAAGGCATAGAGACCCAGTACTTC. It yields the protein CASSSSGQGIETQYF.